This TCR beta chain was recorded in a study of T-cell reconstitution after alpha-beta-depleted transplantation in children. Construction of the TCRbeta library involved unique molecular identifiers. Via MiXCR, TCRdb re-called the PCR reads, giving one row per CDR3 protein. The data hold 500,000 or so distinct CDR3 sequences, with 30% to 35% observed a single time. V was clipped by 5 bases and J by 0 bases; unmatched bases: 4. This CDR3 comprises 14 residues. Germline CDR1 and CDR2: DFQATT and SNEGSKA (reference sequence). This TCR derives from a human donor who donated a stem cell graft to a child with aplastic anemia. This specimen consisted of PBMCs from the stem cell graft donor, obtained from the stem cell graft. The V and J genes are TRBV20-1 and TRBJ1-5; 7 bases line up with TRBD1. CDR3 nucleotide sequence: TGCAGTGCTTCCGGGACAGCTAGCAATCAGCCCCAGCATTTT. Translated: CSASGTASNQPQHF.